This T cell receptor beta chain was retrieved from a study of tumor and adjacent non-tumor tissue in lung cancer. The library came from three nested PCR rounds adapted from ARM-PCR protocols. TCRdb used MiXCR to reprocess the multiplex PCR reads, holding one entry per CDR3 protein. The table records more than 85,000 distinct CDR3 sequences, less than 75% of them present only once. Turning to this clonotype: This clone may be a read error of a much larger clone one base away.

No cell sorting was done before RNA was extracted from the tissue. More than 3 cm separated this lung sample from the edge of the tumor. The CDR3 has 13 amino acids. Germline CDR1 reads MNHNY; CDR2 reads SVGAGI (reference sequence). The sequencing sample was made of distant non-tumor lung tissue. The V and J genes are TRBV6-6 and TRBJ2-6; TRBD1 is a possible D gene (5 bases). The receptor's source is a man aged 25-45 years with non-small cell lung cancer. This CDR3 is CASRPGGANVPTF. CDR3 nucleotide sequence: TGTGCCAGCAGACCGGGTGGGGCCAACGTCCCGACTTTC.